The 29 T cell receptor beta chains given below trace back to one sample, sequenced in a study of shared clonotypes between healthy human individuals. Naive CD8 cells were CD45RO-negative, positively selected for CCR7, excluding terminally differentiated effector memory CD45RA+ cells. This table comes from immunoSEQ multiplex PCR, and its TCRdb copy is limited to in-frame clones, with some not included. Here the sample spans approximately 590,000 clones, about 95% being singletons. The sample taken for sequencing was naive CD8+ T cells sorted from blood. The receptors here all came from a woman under 40 in good health.

The gene calls are TRBV19 and TRBJ1-4; D not certain. This CDR3 has 16 amino acids. The V end lost 6 bases, the J end lost 8 bases, and 22 bases lay between the germline ends. Per the germline V gene, CDR1 is LNHDA and CDR2 is SQIVND (reference sequence). The CDR3 loop reads CASSRWMMQEGEKLFF. Here the CDR3 DNA reads TGTGCCAGTAGCCGTTGGATGATGCAGGAAGGAGAAAAACTGTTTTTT.

The genes are TRBV27 and TRBJ2-2; either TRBD1 or TRBD2 may supply D (6 bases each). The germline V gene has CDR1 MNHEY and CDR2 SMNVEV (reference sequence). The CDR3 is 15 amino acids. Trimming cost V 5 bases and J 6 bases, with 16 bases left between them. CDR3 DNA: TGTGCCAGCAGTCCTCACGGAGGGGGATCCGGGGAGCTGTTTTTT. Amino acids: CASSPHGGGSGELFF.

The chain recombines TRBV19 with TRBJ2-7, with D tentatively TRBD2 (6 bases). The CDR3 runs 15 residues. Germline CDR1 is LNHDA and CDR2 is SQIVND (reference sequence). V gave up 3 bases and J gave up 0 bases, with 12 bases separating them. The CDR3 region is CASSIRAGRSYEQYF. CDR3 DNA: TGTGCCAGTAGTATCAGAGCGGGCCGCTCCTACGAGCAGTACTTC.

In this sample, this clone turned up once. For the CDR3, the DNA is TGTGCCAGCAGTTACTTAGGGGCAGGGAGCCTCGAAAAACTGTTTTTT. This gives the protein CASSYLGAGSLEKLFF. The chain recombines TRBV6-5 with TRBJ1-4; D is possibly TRBD1 (5 bases). CDR1 is MNHEY, CDR2 SVGAGI, per germline. The CDR3 runs to 16 residues. The germline V and J ends were trimmed by 1 base and 8 bases, with 17 bases remaining between them.

Only a few counts were recorded for this clone. The chain joins TRBV19 to TRBJ2-1, with unresolved D. Germline V gene lookup returns CDR1 LNHDA and CDR2 SQIVND (reference sequence). This CDR3 contains 13 residues. V lost 3 bases to trimming and J lost 7 bases, with 10 bases between them. In nucleotides, the CDR3 is TGTGCCAGTAGTATTGTGCCCTGGAATGAGCAGTTCTTC. This sequence encodes CASSIVPWNEQFF.

This chain connects TRBV7-8 to TRBJ2-7; D gene ambiguous. This CDR3 contains 15 residues. Per the germline V gene, CDR1 is SGHVS and CDR2 is FQNEAQ. V was cut by 6 bases and J by 5 bases, with 20 bases left in between. The CDR3 is CASRPEGGPVHEQYF. CDR3 coding DNA: TGTGCCAGCAGGCCAGAAGGTGGTCCCGTACACGAGCAGTACTTC.

This chain uses TRBV23-1 with TRBJ2-7; D possibly matches TRBD1 or TRBD2 (5 bases each). TRBV23-1 falls under the ORF class, with uncertain function. CDR3 size: 14 residues. The V and J ends lost 3 bases and 4 bases respectively, with 13 bases between them. CDR3 in amino acids: CASSHWGKSYEQYF. The CDR3 DNA reads TGCGCCAGCAGTCACTGGGGGAAGTCATACGAGCAGTACTTC.

This chain links TRBV5-1 with TRBJ2-7; D is ambiguous. Trimming left V 0 bases short and J 3 bases short, with 10 bases between. Germline values: CDR1 SGHRS, CDR2 YFSETQ. The CDR3 totals 14 residues. This CDR3 is CASSLESLGYEQYF. CDR3 nucleotides: TGCGCCAGCAGCTTGGAGAGCCTAGGCTACGAGCAGTACTTC.

V is TRBV11-2 and J is TRBJ2-7, with 9 bases matching TRBD1. The CDR3 extends over 14 amino acids. The V gene end was trimmed by 5 bases and the J gene end by 4 bases; junction bases not matched to a gene: 6. Germline V gene lookup returns CDR1 SGHAT and CDR2 FQNNGV. CDR3 in amino acids: CASSPGTGRYEQYF. The CDR3 region has the DNA TGTGCCAGCAGCCCCGGGACAGGGCGTTACGAGCAGTACTTC.

The chain is built from TRBV28 and TRBJ2-3; D may correspond to TRBD1 or TRBD2 (5 bases each). Between the trimmed V and J ends, which lost 3 bases and 9 bases, there was a span of 25 bases. The CDR3 sequence is 17 residues long. CDR1 and CDR2 (germline): MDHEN, SYDVKM. CDR3 protein: CASSFLPKEGWDGTQYF. In DNA, the CDR3 is TGTGCCAGCAGTTTCCTTCCAAAGGAAGGGTGGGACGGCACGCAGTATTTT.

V and J are TRBV30 and TRBJ2-1, with D tentatively TRBD2 (5 bases). This CDR3 has 15 amino acids. V was shortened by 0 bases and J by 3 bases, with 12 bases between the two germline ends. Germline V gene sequence: CDR1 GTSNPN, CDR2 SVGIG (reference sequence). This CDR3 is CAWSVLAGRYNEQFF. The CDR3 coding sequence is TGTGCCTGGAGTGTTCTGGCGGGCCGCTACAATGAGCAGTTCTTC.

The genes are TRBV11-2 and TRBJ2-7; 8 nucleotides agree with TRBD2. This CDR3 has 15 residues. Germline CDR1 is SGHAT and CDR2 is FQNNGV. The V gene end was trimmed by 5 bases and the J gene end by 0 bases; junction bases not matched to a gene: 6. CDR3 sequence: CASSLVSGASYEQYF. DNA of the CDR3: TGTGCCAGCAGCCTGGTTAGCGGGGCCTCCTACGAGCAGTACTTC.

V is TRBV7-2 and J is TRBJ1-1; 8 bases align to TRBD1. This CDR3 comprises 15 residues. V was clipped by 1 base and J by 1 base; unmatched bases: 2. Germline V gives CDR1 SGHTA, CDR2 FQGNSA. CDR3 coding DNA: TGTGCCAGCAGCTTAGTTGGGACAGGGAACACTGAAGCTTTCTTT. It yields the protein CASSLVGTGNTEAFF.

This clone was counted between two and nine times. This chain links TRBV28 with TRBJ1-5; possible D gene TRBD1, 5 bases. The V gene's germline CDR1 is MDHEN and CDR2 SYDVKM. V was pared by 5 bases and J by 5 bases, with 10 bases between. There are 13 residues in the CDR3. For the CDR3, the DNA is TGTGCCAGCAGTCCAGACAGTGATCAGCCCCAGCATTTT. It is translated as CASSPDSDQPQHF. The whole variable domain, remainder taken from reference TRBV28 and TRBJ1-5, is DVKVTQSSRYLVKRTGEKVFLECVQDMDHENMFWYRQDPGLGLRLIYFSYDVKMKEKGDIPEGYSVSREKKERFSLILESASTNQTSMYLCASSPDSDQPQHFGDGTRLSIL.

In its sample, this clone was seen once. The chain carries TRBV27 and TRBJ2-5; TRBD2 matches at 11 bases. The CDR3 runs 18 residues. The germline V gene has CDR1 MNHEY and CDR2 SMNVEV (reference sequence). Trimming took 6 bases from V and 0 from J; bases not matched to a gene: 12. The CDR3 reads CASRAYMGLAENQETQYF. CDR3 DNA sequence: TGTGCCAGCAGAGCCTATATGGGACTAGCGGAAAACCAAGAGACCCAGTACTTC.

The genes are TRBV15 and TRBJ2-1; the match to TRBD2 covers 10 bases. The CDR3 has 17 residues. Per germline, CDR1 LNHNV and CDR2 YYDKDF (reference sequence). Trimming removed 2 bases from V and 7 bases from J; junction bases left unmatched: 11. The CDR3 is CATSRPPGLATENEQFF. CDR3 in DNA: TGTGCCACCAGCAGACCCCCGGGACTAGCGACCGAAAATGAGCAGTTCTTC.

The chain recombines TRBV27 with TRBJ2-2; unclear D gene. The germline V and J ends were trimmed by 1 base and 3 bases, with 6 bases remaining between them. CDR3 length: 14 residues. Per germline, CDR1 MNHEY and CDR2 SMNVEV (reference sequence). CDR3 amino acids: CASSLLGYTGELFF. CDR3 nucleotides: TGTGCCAGCAGTTTATTGGGGTACACCGGGGAGCTGTTTTTT.

The V and J genes are TRBV28 and TRBJ2-5, with 7 bases identical to TRBD2. CDR1 and CDR2 from the germline V gene are MDHEN and SYDVKM. This CDR3 is built from 11 residues. With 8 bases clipped from V and 5 bases from J, the junction kept 2 bases outside the gene matches. In DNA, the CDR3 is TGTGCCAGCGGGAGGGGTGAGACCCAGTACTTC. This sequence encodes CASGRGETQYF.

The CDR3, as DNA: TGTGCCAGCAGCGTAGTTAGCGGGAGCAGCACAGATACGCAGTATTTT. This codes for CASSVVSGSSTDTQYF. The V and J genes are TRBV9 and TRBJ2-3; 9 nucleotides align to TRBD2. This CDR3 has 16 amino acids. V trimming: 0 bases; J trimming: 0 bases; junction bases outside the gene matches: 2. CDR1 is SGDLS and CDR2 is YYNGEE in the germline V gene.

The chain uses TRBV19 and TRBJ1-1, with D unresolved. Per the germline V gene, CDR1 is LNHDA and CDR2 is SQIVND (reference sequence). This CDR3 spans 16 amino acids. Trimming stripped 1 base from V and 1 base from J, with 13 bases between. CDR3 amino acids: CASSIGAYGENTEAFF. The CDR3 DNA sequence: TGTGCCAGTAGTATAGGGGCATACGGAGAGAACACTGAAGCTTTCTTT.

The chain links TRBV27 to TRBJ2-7; D is perhaps TRBD2 (5 bases). V was trimmed by 5 bases and J by 0 bases, leaving 11 bases between them. Germline values: CDR1 MNHEY, CDR2 SMNVEV (reference sequence). CDR3 length: 14 residues. CDR3 sequence (DNA): TGTGCCAGCAGTCTCCGGACTGGCTCCTACGAGCAGTACTTC. It encodes CASSLRTGSYEQYF.

The chain combines TRBV29-1 with TRBJ1-1, with unresolved D. Germline CDR1 is SQVTM and CDR2 is ANQGSEA. Trimming took 1 base from V and 8 from J, leaving 8 bases between them. The CDR3 contains 11 residues. The chain's CDR3 is CSVEVVGEAFF. The CDR3 coding sequence is TGCAGCGTTGAAGTGGTAGGCGAAGCTTTCTTT.

The V and J genes are TRBV28 and TRBJ2-7; TRBD2 is a possible D gene (5 bases). This CDR3 is 16 amino acids long. Germline values: CDR1 MDHEN, CDR2 SYDVKM. The germline V and J ends were trimmed by 6 bases and 1 base, with 19 bases remaining between them. The CDR3 sequence is CASSYTGWRGSYEQYF. CDR3 DNA sequence: TGTGCCAGCAGCTACACGGGGTGGAGAGGGTCCTACGAGCAGTACTTC.

CDR3 DNA sequence: TGTGCCAGCAGTGACTTAGGGACAGGTCTACAAGAGACCCAGTACTTC. Residues: CASSDLGTGLQETQYF. The rearrangement joins TRBV6-4 to TRBJ2-5; the match to TRBD1 covers 8 bases. The CDR3 contains 16 residues. Germline assignment: CDR1 MRHNA and CDR2 SNTAGT. V gave up 1 base and J gave up 2 bases; unmatched junction bases: 6.

The V gene is TRBV29-1, the J gene TRBJ2-7; no firm D call. CDR1 is SQVTM, CDR2 ANQGSEA, per germline. Trimming removed 3 bases from V and 1 base from J, with 7 bases in between. The CDR3 spans 12 residues. The CDR3 loop is CSVDLGSYEQYF. The CDR3 nucleotides are TGCAGCGTTGATCTGGGGTCCTACGAGCAGTACTTC.

The rearrangement uses TRBV13 and TRBJ2-7, with D tentatively TRBD2 (5 bases). The CDR3 consists of 13 residues. Germline V gene data show CDR1 as PRHDT and CDR2 as FYEKMQ (reference sequence). Trimming cost V 4 bases and J 0 bases, with 7 bases left between them. CDR3 sequence reads: CASSSDYSYEQYF. The CDR3 nucleotides read TGTGCCAGCAGCTCCGACTACTCCTACGAGCAGTACTTC. Based on the CDR3 plus reference TRBV13 and TRBJ2-7, the full variable domain is AAGVIQSPRHLIKEKRETATLKCYPIPRHDTVYWYQQGPGQDPQFLISFYEKMQSDKGSIPDRFSAQQFSDYHSELNMSSLELGDSALYFCASSSDYSYEQYFGPGTRLTVT.

This rearrangement joins TRBV30 to TRBJ2-7; TRBD1 agrees at 8 bases. J gave up 0 bases and V 3 bases, and 7 bases lay outside the gene matches. The CDR3 consists of 15 residues. CDR1 is GTSNPN, CDR2 SVGIG, per germline (reference sequence). CDR3 loop: CAWRGDRGGSYEQYF. The CDR3 DNA reads TGTGCCTGGAGGGGAGACAGGGGAGGCTCCTACGAGCAGTACTTC.

V and J are TRBV6-5 and TRBJ1-1, with D perhaps TRBD1 (5 bases). Trimming removed 7 bases at V and 0 bases at J, with 9 bases between. CDR1 MNHEY and CDR2 SVGAGI come from the germline V gene. The CDR3 runs to 13 residues. The CDR3: CASNGGLNTEAFF. In DNA form, the CDR3 reads TGTGCCAGCAACGGGGGGTTGAACACTGAAGCTTTCTTT.

V gene TRBV19 combines with J gene TRBJ1-2; D not certain. Germline assignment: CDR1 LNHDA and CDR2 SQIVND (reference sequence). Trimming cost V 7 bases and J 0 bases, with 15 bases left between them. The CDR3 extends over 15 amino acids. Written as DNA, the CDR3 is TGTGCCAGTAAATCGGAAGATTCCTCTAACTATGGCTACACCTTC. This encodes CASKSEDSSNYGYTF.